These 29 T cell receptor beta chains were sequenced from one sample in a study of shared clonotypes between healthy human individuals. Selected positively for CCR7 and CD45RO-negative, naive CD8 cells excluded terminally differentiated effector memory CD45RA+ cells. The protocol was immunoSEQ multiplex PCR, while the TCRdb copy is restricted to in-frame clones and leaves out a portion. The sample comprises 2 million or so clones, just under 95% of which are singletons, and around 1.1% rests with the top ten. The sample consisted of naive CD8+ T cells sorted from blood. The receptors come from a young man in good health.

The V gene is TRBV2, the J gene TRBJ2-1; 9 nucleotides line up with TRBD2. Germline-derived CDR1 and CDR2 are SNHLY and FYNNEI. The CDR3 length is 13 residues. The junction had 10 bases not matched to a gene; V was cut back by 9 bases and J by 10 bases. Here the CDR3 DNA reads TGTGCCAGTGAGGGGACTAGCTCCAGGGAGCAGTTCTTC. Protein product: CASEGTSSREQFF.

This chain links TRBV7-2 with TRBJ2-5; 8 nucleotides agree with TRBD2. CDR1 and CDR2 from the germline V gene are SGHTA and FQGNSA. The CDR3 has 15 residues. Trimming cost V 5 bases and J 2 bases; bases outside gene matches: 7. CDR3 sequence: CASSLTGGSQETQYF. The CDR3 DNA sequence: TGTGCCAGCAGCCTAACGGGGGGGTCGCAAGAGACCCAGTACTTC.

V usage is TRBV11-2 and J usage is TRBJ2-7, with no clear D. V lost 5 bases and J 3 bases, leaving 20 bases between the germline ends. Germline CDR1 SGHAT, CDR2 FQNNGV. CDR3 length equals 16 residues. The CDR3 region is CASSQTKVVRLYEQYF. CDR3 DNA: TGTGCCAGCAGCCAAACTAAAGTTGTCAGGCTCTACGAGCAGTACTTC.

The rearrangement links TRBV4-3 to TRBJ2-5; D remains unclear. This CDR3 is 14 amino acids long. The germline V and J ends were trimmed by 1 base and 1 base, with 7 bases remaining between them. Germline V gene lookup returns CDR1 LGHNA and CDR2 YSLEER. For the CDR3, the DNA is TGCGCCAGCAGCCAAGGGGCTTTCCAAGAGACCCAGTACTTC. Translated, it gives CASSQGAFQETQYF.

About this clone itself: Other DNA sequences in this specimen translate into the identical CDR3. V gene TRBV4-3 combines with J gene TRBJ2-1; D not resolved. V was clipped by 1 base and J by 7 bases, with 5 bases between them. The CDR3 contains 12 residues. The germline V gene has CDR1 LGHNA and CDR2 YSLEER. CDR3 coding DNA: TGCGCCAGCAGCCAAGTAGGGAATGAGCAGTTCTTC. It encodes CASSQVGNEQFF.

This chain joins TRBV7-9 and TRBJ1-2; weak D call: TRBD1 (5 bases). This CDR3 spans 14 amino acids. V gave up 5 bases and J gave up 4 bases, with 14 bases separating them. CDR1 SEHNR and CDR2 FQNEAQ come from the germline V gene (reference sequence). The CDR3 coding sequence is TGTGCCAGCAGCGTGCCGGGACCGAGCTATGGCTACACCTTC. It translates to CASSVPGPSYGYTF.

This chain joins TRBV19 and TRBJ2-2; 9 nucleotides align to TRBD1. Germline lookup yields CDR1 LNHDA and CDR2 SQIVND (reference sequence). Trimming at V came to 5 bases and at J to 5 bases, leaving 12 bases not matched to a gene. The CDR3 extends over 17 amino acids. CDR3 loop: CASSSKTGTGSTGELFF. In nucleotides, the CDR3 is TGTGCCAGTAGTTCGAAGACCGGGACAGGGTCGACCGGGGAGCTGTTTTTT.

V and J are TRBV5-1 and TRBJ2-7, with TRBD1 as a possible D gene (5 bases). CDR1 and CDR2 from the germline V gene are SGHRS and YFSETQ. CDR3 length: 13 amino acids. V was cut by 6 bases and J by 3 bases, with 13 bases left in between. CDR3 amino acids: CASKGIEHYEQYF. For the CDR3, the DNA is TGCGCCAGCAAGGGGATAGAACACTACGAGCAGTACTTC.

The rearrangement links TRBV5-6 to TRBJ2-2, with TRBD1 matching over 7 bases. Germline V gene sequence: CDR1 SGHDT, CDR2 YYEEEE. The CDR3 is 17 residues long. V lost 2 bases, J lost 0 bases, and 7 bases stayed unmatched. The CDR3 coding sequence is TGTGCCAGCAGCTTCGTACCGGGACAGCCGAACACCGGGGAGCTGTTTTTT. Its translation: CASSFVPGQPNTGELFF.

The V call is TRBV18, the J call TRBJ2-7; D is uncertain. This CDR3 has 14 residues. Germline V CDR1 and CDR2: KGHSH, LQKENI. V dropped 5 bases and J dropped 0 bases, with 11 bases sitting between them. CDR3 DNA: TGTGCCAGCTCATTTGAGACAAGCTCCTACGAGCAGTACTTC. It encodes CASSFETSSYEQYF.

The chain recombines TRBV29-1 with TRBJ2-2; D may correspond to TRBD1 or TRBD2 (7 bases each). Germline values: CDR1 SQVTM, CDR2 ANQGSEA. CDR3 length: 15 residues. V was clipped by 2 bases and J by 3 bases, with 13 bases between them. In DNA, the CDR3 is TGCAGCGTTGAACGGCCAGGGGGGGACACCGGGGAGCTGTTTTTT. Residues: CSVERPGGDTGELFF.

This rearrangement joins TRBV7-8 to TRBJ2-1; 10 bases are a match to TRBD2. V gave up 3 bases and J gave up 6 bases; unmatched junction bases: 17. Germline lookup yields CDR1 SGHVS and CDR2 FQNEAQ. This CDR3 is built from 19 residues. CDR3 protein: CASSLVSGGLAGVGNEQFF. The CDR3 bases are TGTGCCAGCAGCTTGGTCTCCGGTGGGCTAGCGGGAGTCGGCAATGAGCAGTTCTTC.

The CDR3: CASSLAPSNEQFF. The CDR3 region has the DNA TGCGCCAGCAGCTTGGCCCCCTCAAATGAGCAGTTCTTC. The rearrangement links TRBV5-1 to TRBJ2-1; D ambiguous. This CDR3 has 13 residues. Per the germline V gene, CDR1 is SGHRS and CDR2 is YFSETQ. V lost 0 bases and J 7 bases, leaving 8 bases between the germline ends.

The chain joins TRBV10-1 to TRBJ2-7; possibly TRBD2 for D (5 bases). Between the trimmed V and J ends, which lost 5 bases and 4 bases, there was a span of 24 bases. Germline V gene lookup returns CDR1 WNHNN and CDR2 SYGVQD (reference sequence). This CDR3 has 17 residues. DNA for the CDR3: TGCGCCAGCAGTCCCGGCCTCCCTGGCGGGCTAAGGTACGAGCAGTACTTC. This codes for CASSPGLPGGLRYEQYF.

The chain is built from TRBV27 and TRBJ2-5; no firm D call. CDR3 length equals 15 residues. V lost 3 bases and J 3 bases, leaving 14 bases between the germline ends. Germline lookup yields CDR1 MNHEY and CDR2 SMNVEV (reference sequence). Written as DNA, the CDR3 is TGTGCCAGCAGTTTCATTGCGGCAAACAAAGAGACCCAGTACTTC. Protein product: CASSFIAANKETQYF.

The chain employs TRBV13 and TRBJ2-7; D unresolved. There are 14 residues in the CDR3. Germline V gives CDR1 PRHDT, CDR2 FYEKMQ (reference sequence). V gave up 1 base and J gave up 4 bases, with 11 bases separating them. For the CDR3, the DNA is TGTGCCAGCAGCTTAGAATCAGACACTTACGAGCAGTACTTC. This sequence encodes CASSLESDTYEQYF.

Remarks on this clone: A read error may be the cause here, since a much bigger clone is one base away. The rearrangement joins TRBV2 to TRBJ1-1; 8 bases are shared with TRBD1. This CDR3 contains 13 residues. The germline V gene encodes CDR1 SNHLY and CDR2 FYNNEI. CDR3 in DNA: TGTGCCAGCAGATGGACAGGGAGCACTGGAGCTTTCTTT. Amino acids: CASRWTGSTGAFF. Looking up the rest from reference TRBV2 and TRBJ1-1 gives the full variable domain: EPEVTQTPSHQVTQMGQEVILRCVPISNHLYFYWYRQILGQKVEFLVSFYNNEISEKSEIFDDQFSVERPDGSNFTLKIRSTKLEDSAMYFCASRWTGSTGAFFGQGTRLTVV.

V gene TRBV5-6 combines with J gene TRBJ1-5; TRBD1 matches 7 bases. The CDR3 is made up of 15 amino acids. Germline lookup yields CDR1 SGHDT and CDR2 YYEEEE. V gave up 3 bases and J gave up 4 bases; unmatched junction bases: 7. This CDR3 is CASSSETGLNQPQHF. CDR3 in DNA: TGTGCCAGCAGCTCCGAGACAGGGTTGAATCAGCCCCAGCATTTT.

V gene TRBV7-8 combines with J gene TRBJ2-3; 7 nucleotides line up with TRBD2. The CDR3 is made up of 15 amino acids. The germline V gene encodes CDR1 SGHVS and CDR2 FQNEAQ. V lost 5 bases, J lost 2 bases, and 7 bases stayed unmatched. CDR3 in amino acids: CASSHTSAATDTQYF. The CDR3 DNA reads as TGTGCCAGCAGCCACACTAGCGCGGCCACAGATACGCAGTATTTT.

The chain carries TRBV5-1 and TRBJ1-1; possibly TRBD1 for D (5 bases). The CDR3 covers 15 residues. In germline, CDR1 is SGHRS, CDR2 YFSETQ. Trimming took 7 bases from V and 0 from J, leaving 16 bases between them. CDR3 region: CASEGKTAMNTEAFF. The CDR3 nucleotides are TGCGCCAGCGAGGGGAAGACCGCTATGAACACTGAAGCTTTCTTT.

For this clone: Other DNA variants within this sample encode the same CDR3. The chain recombines TRBV30 with TRBJ2-5; D is perhaps TRBD1 (6 bases). With 5 bases removed from V and 0 bases from J, the gap between germline ends came to 7 bases. Germline CDR1 reads GTSNPN; CDR2 reads SVGIG (reference sequence). The CDR3 has 12 amino acids. CDR3 in DNA: TGTGCCTGGTCAGGGGACCAAGAGACCCAGTACTTC. Protein product: CAWSGDQETQYF.

The CDR3 sequence: CASSSGTDPYEQYF. CDR3 sequence (DNA): TGTGCCAGCAGTTCCGGGACGGACCCCTACGAGCAGTACTTC. J is TRBJ2-7 and V is TRBV7-9; tentatively, D is TRBD1 or TRBD2 (5 bases each). This CDR3 region has 14 residues. Trimming pared 6 bases from V and 2 bases from J, leaving 14 bases between. Looked up from germline, CDR1 is SEHNR and CDR2 is FQNEAQ (reference sequence).

The V and J genes are TRBV27 and TRBJ1-6; no reliable D call. The V gene's germline CDR1 is MNHEY and CDR2 SMNVEV (reference sequence). Trimming pared 5 bases from V and 0 bases from J, leaving 8 bases between. CDR3 length equals 15 residues. The CDR3 DNA sequence: TGTGCCAGCAGTCAATTGAGCTCCTATAATTCACCCCTCCACTTT. It codes for CASSQLSSYNSPLHF.

V and J are TRBV5-6 and TRBJ2-1; D not certain. Deletions cut 6 bases from V and 0 bases from J, with 13 bases between. Germline lookup yields CDR1 SGHDT and CDR2 YYEEEE. This CDR3 has 15 amino acids. The CDR3 sequence: CASTPTESSYNEQFF. CDR3 DNA: TGTGCCAGCACCCCAACTGAGAGCTCCTACAATGAGCAGTTCTTC.

The chain joins TRBV7-9 to TRBJ2-5; D is unresolved. The germline V gene encodes CDR1 SEHNR and CDR2 FQNEAQ (reference sequence). V was clipped by 3 bases and J by 1 base, with 9 bases between them. The CDR3 is made up of 14 amino acids. The CDR3 nucleotides are TGTGCCAGCAGCTTTCCGGAGATCCAAGAGACCCAGTACTTC. Encoded protein: CASSFPEIQETQYF.

The chain links TRBV14 to TRBJ1-5; D unresolved. The germline V gene has CDR1 SGHDN and CDR2 FVKESK. There are 13 residues in the CDR3. V gave up 6 bases and J gave up 9 bases, with 15 bases separating them. The CDR3 nucleotides read TGTGCCAGCAGTAACAGTGGGTGGGGGCCCCAGCATTTT. It translates to CASSNSGWGPQHF.

About this clone: Other DNA sequences in this specimen translate into the identical CDR3. This chain connects TRBV25-1 to TRBJ1-6, with unresolved D. This CDR3 is built from 14 residues. Germline values: CDR1 MGHDK, CDR2 SYGVNS. V gave up 10 bases and J gave up 3 bases, with 13 bases separating them. For the CDR3, the DNA is TGTGCCACCACAGAAGGTAGCTATAATTCACCCCTCCACTTT. The encoded protein is CATTEGSYNSPLHF.

V gene TRBV10-3 combines with J gene TRBJ2-7; TRBD2 matches at 8 bases. Germline assignment: CDR1 ENHRY and CDR2 SYGVKD. Trimming at V came to 10 bases and at J to 4 bases, leaving 3 bases not matched to a gene. This CDR3 is 11 amino acids long. The CDR3 DNA follows: TGTGCCACCGGACTAGCTTACGAGCAGTACTTC. Its protein is CATGLAYEQYF.

The chain employs TRBV28 and TRBJ1-5; D gene uncertain. The CDR3 has 11 amino acids. The germline V gene has CDR1 MDHEN and CDR2 SYDVKM. V lost 6 bases, J lost 14 bases, and 14 bases lay in between. CDR3 loop: CASSLGLREHF. As DNA, the CDR3 is TGTGCCAGCAGCTTGGGTTTGCGGGAGCATTTT.